These T cell receptor beta chains were read from a single sample in a study of STAT5B mutations in CD4+ large granular lymphocyte leukemia. The protocol was immunoSEQ multiplex PCR, while the TCRdb copy is restricted to in-frame clones and leaves out a portion. This table has over 35,000 clones, roughly 79% appearing once. Material: CD4+ T cells from blood buffy coats. Receptors originate from a human donor in good health. The CDR3 runs from the conserved cysteine through the conserved F or W. Fields, in order: D gene, J gene, clone size, V gene, CDR3 length, CDR3 protein, CDR3 DNA. The D gene is left open where the match is weak. Only part of the rows carry a size: once, few, many, or a class if the clone is expanded.

.,TRBJ2-1,.,TRBV10-3,13,CAISAAWTGEQFF,TGTGCCATCAGTGCAGCCTGGACGGGTGAGCAGTTCTTC
.,TRBJ2-4,.,TRBV30,14,CAWSQLLAKNIQYF,TGTGCCTGGAGTCAACTATTAGCCAAAAACATTCAGTACTTC
.,TRBJ2-3,.,TRBV30,12,CAWSVLGDTQYF,TGTGCCTGGAGTGTACTGGGGGATACGCAGTATTTT
.,TRBJ2-5,.,TRBV7-9,14,CASSLLRVQETQYF,TGTGCCAGCAGCTTACTCCGGGTGCAAGAGACCCAGTACTTC
TRBD1,TRBJ1-1,.,TRBV13,14,CASSRTGPGTEAFF,TGTGCCAGCAGCAGGACAGGCCCCGGCACTGAAGCTTTCTTT
.,TRBJ1-2,.,TRBV2,11,CASSQGAGYTF,TGTGCCAGCAGTCAGGGCGCTGGCTACACCTTC
.,TRBJ1-2,.,TRBV30,11,CAWSVRGGYTF,TGTGCCTGGAGTGTACGAGGTGGCTACACCTTC
TRBD2,TRBJ2-3,.,TRBV4-1,19,CASSQNSGGTSGFVNTQYF,TGCGCCAGCAGCCAAAACTCTGGAGGGACTAGCGGTTTCGTGAATACGCAGTATTTT
.,TRBJ1-3,once,TRBV19,14,CASSTGGLRNTIYF,TGTGCCAGCAGTACCGGGGGTTTGAGAAACACCATATATTTT
TRBD1,TRBJ2-2,.,TRBV2,16,CASSLQGARNTGELFF,TGTGCCAGCAGTCTCCAGGGGGCGAGGAACACCGGGGAGCTGTTTTTT
TRBD1,TRBJ1-5,once,TRBV30,15,CAWSGQGVLNQPQHF,TGTGCCTGGAGCGGCCAGGGGGTTTTGAATCAGCCCCAGCATTTT
TRBD1,TRBJ2-7,.,TRBV6-1,14,CASRGQGGDYEQYF,TGTGCCAGCAGAGGACAGGGGGGGGACTACGAGCAGTACTTC
TRBD2,TRBJ2-3,.,TRBV6-4,18,CASSDPKADSGERDTQYF,TGTGCCAGCAGTGACCCCAAAGCGGATAGCGGGGAGAGAGATACGCAGTATTTT
.,TRBJ2-5,.,TRBV7-9,16,CASSLEFPGIGETQYF,TGTGCCAGCAGCTTAGAATTTCCAGGGATAGGGGAGACCCAGTACTTC
.,TRBJ2-3,.,TRBV7-3,13,CASSLGMADTQYF,TGTGCCAGCAGCTTAGGGATGGCAGATACGCAGTATTTT